This TCR beta chain was retrieved from a study of T cells expressing NK-cell markers. Study results and caveats: In four donors, dominant clonotypes made up 28.3-60.1% of CD3+CD56-NKG2C+ cells. Expanded NKG2C+ T cell clones were not confirmed as HCMV-specific.

Turning to this clonotype: Its antigen is undetermined.

TCRdb re-called the 5' RACE reads; one entry per CDR3 protein, DNA not given. This repertoire comprises 500,000 to 700,000 distinct CDR3 sequences; its ten largest clones make up roughly 3.4%. Per the germline V gene, CDR1 is SGHRS and CDR2 is YFSETQ. The CDR3 runs to 17 residues. Material: blood T cells: a sorted CD56 or NKG2C T cell subset, CD4+ or CD8+ T cells, or bulk PBMC T cells (not recorded which). The TCR was taken from a man aged 18 to 29 in good health. The chain uses TRBV5-1 and TRBJ1-1; the TCRdb D gene call, TRBD1, has no DNA to confirm it. The CDR3 sequence is CASSLSTGGDLNTEAFF.